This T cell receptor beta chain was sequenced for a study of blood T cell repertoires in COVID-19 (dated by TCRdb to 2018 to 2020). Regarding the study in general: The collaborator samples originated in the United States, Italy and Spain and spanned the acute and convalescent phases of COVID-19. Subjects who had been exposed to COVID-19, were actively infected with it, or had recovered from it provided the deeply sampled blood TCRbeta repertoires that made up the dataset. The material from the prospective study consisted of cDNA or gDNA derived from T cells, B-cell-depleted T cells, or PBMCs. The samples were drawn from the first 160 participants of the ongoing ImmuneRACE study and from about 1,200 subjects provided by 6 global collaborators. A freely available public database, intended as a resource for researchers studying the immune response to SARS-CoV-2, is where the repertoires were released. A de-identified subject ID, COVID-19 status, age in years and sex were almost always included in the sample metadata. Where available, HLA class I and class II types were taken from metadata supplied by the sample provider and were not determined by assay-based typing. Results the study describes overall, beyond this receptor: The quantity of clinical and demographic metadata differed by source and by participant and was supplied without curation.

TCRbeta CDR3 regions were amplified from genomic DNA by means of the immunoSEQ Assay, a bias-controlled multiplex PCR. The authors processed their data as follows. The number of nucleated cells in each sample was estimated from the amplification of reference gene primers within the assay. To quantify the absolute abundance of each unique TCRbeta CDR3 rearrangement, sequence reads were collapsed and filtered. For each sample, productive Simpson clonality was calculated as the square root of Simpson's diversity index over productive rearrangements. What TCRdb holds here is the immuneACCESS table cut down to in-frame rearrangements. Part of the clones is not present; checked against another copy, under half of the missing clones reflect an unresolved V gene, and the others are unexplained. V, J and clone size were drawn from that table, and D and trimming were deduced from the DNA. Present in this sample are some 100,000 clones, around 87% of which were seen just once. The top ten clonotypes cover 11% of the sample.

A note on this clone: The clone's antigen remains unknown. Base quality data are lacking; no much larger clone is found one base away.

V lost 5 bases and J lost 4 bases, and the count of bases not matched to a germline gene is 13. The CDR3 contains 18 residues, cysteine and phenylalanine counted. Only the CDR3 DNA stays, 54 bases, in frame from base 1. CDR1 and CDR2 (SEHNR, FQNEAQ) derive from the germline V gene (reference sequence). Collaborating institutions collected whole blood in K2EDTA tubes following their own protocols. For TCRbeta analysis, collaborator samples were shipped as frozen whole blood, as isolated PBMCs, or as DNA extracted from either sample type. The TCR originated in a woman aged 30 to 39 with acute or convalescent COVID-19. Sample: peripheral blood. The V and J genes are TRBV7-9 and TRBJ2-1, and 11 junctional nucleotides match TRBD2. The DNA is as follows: TGTGCCAGCAGCCAGCCCCTCCGGTCTAGCGGGGGGTACAATGAGCAGTTCTTC. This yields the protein CASSQPLRSSGGYNEQFF.